The source of this T cell receptor (beta chain) is a study of OX40 agonist ivuxolimab in advanced cancers. Overall study: Partial responses were observed in three patients, of whom one had hepatocellular carcinoma and two had cutaneous melanoma.

TCRdb's copy holds only in-frame clones and misses some; the assay was immunoSEQ multiplex PCR. This sample carries about 58,000 clones, roughly 83% of them seen once, and the ten largest clones take roughly 2.8%. V lost 5 bases, J lost 0 bases, and 5 bases lay in between. This CDR3 contains 13 residues. Germline V gene data show CDR1 as MNHEY and CDR2 as SMNVEV (reference sequence). This TCR was recovered from an adult with an advanced solid tumor such as melanoma, head and neck, liver or kidney cancer. This chain connects TRBV27 to TRBJ1-5; D not certain. Sequenced here: CD4+ or CD8+ T cells sorted from blood, sampled in a trial of the OX40 agonist ivuxolimab. This CDR3 reads CASSQNSNQPQHF. CDR3 coding DNA: TGTGCCAGCAGTCAGAATAGCAATCAGCCCCAGCATTTT.